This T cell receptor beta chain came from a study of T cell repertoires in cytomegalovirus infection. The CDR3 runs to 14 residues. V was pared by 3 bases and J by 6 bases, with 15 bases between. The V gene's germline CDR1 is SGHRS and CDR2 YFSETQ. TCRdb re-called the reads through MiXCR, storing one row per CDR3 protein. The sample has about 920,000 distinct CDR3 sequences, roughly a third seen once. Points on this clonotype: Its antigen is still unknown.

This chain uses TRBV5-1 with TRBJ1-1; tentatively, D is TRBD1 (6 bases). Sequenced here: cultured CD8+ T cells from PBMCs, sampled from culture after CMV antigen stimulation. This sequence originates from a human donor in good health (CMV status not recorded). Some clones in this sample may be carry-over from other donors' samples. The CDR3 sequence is CASSSSQGDSEAFF. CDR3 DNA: TGCGCCAGCAGCTCTTCACAGGGAGACTCTGAAGCTTTCTTT. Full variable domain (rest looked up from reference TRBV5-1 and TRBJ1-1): KAGVTQTPRYLIKTRGQQVTLSCSPISGHRSVSWYQQTPGQGLQFLFEYFSETQRNKGNFPGRFSGRQFSNSRSEMNVSTLELGDSALYLCASSSSQGDSEAFFGQGTRLTVV.